The TCR beta chain under discussion was sequenced for a study of T-cell memory formation after mild COVID-19 (dated by TCRdb to the early 2020s). Background for the entire study: TCR sequence clusters from the two donors were found to be largely donor specific. In a couple of donors, T-cell clones that expanded and contracted after mild COVID-19 were followed by sequencing TCRalpha and TCRbeta repertoires longitudinally. Two young, previously healthy adult volunteers, one female and one male, were included in the cohort. Study-wide findings and limitations: SARS-CoV-2 specificity was not confirmed for the second-wave clones peaking on day 37. Some responding clones were found in pre-infection memory, which suggests that pre-existing cross-reactive memory T cells took part in the SARS-CoV-2 response. Contracting CD4+ clones appeared mostly in the CM and EM memory subsets, whereas CD8+ clones were enriched in EMRA. Clones that contracted from day 15 to 85 showed balanced CD4/CD8 phenotypes, whereas a second wave of clones that expanded from day 15 to 37 leaned towards CD4+. The study included only a couple of mild cases, and larger cohorts that include severe cases with pre-infection samples were judged to be necessary.

This clonotype was picked up many times. No cognate antigen has been identified for it. Within one base of it there is no much larger clone, and no base qualities were kept. PBMCs were isolated by Ficoll-Paque density gradient centrifugation. V is shortened by 4 bases, J by 2 bases, and the region joining them spans 13 bases. The CDR3 goes from the cysteine to the phenylalanine over 14 residues. The retained sequence is limited to the CDR3, 42 bases, with the frame set at the first base. CDR1 and CDR2 were assigned from the germline V gene as SGHDT and YYEEEE. Sequenced on an Illumina NovaSeq 6000. TCRalpha and TCRbeta cDNA libraries were built by 5'RACE with constant-segment primers, adding sample barcodes and unique molecular identifiers. Trizol reagent was used to extract RNA from every sample. The libraries were amplified in two PCR steps, and the second step added a second sample barcode and Illumina TruSeq adapters. Libraries were sequenced on an Illumina NovaSeq with 2 x 150 bp paired-end reads. As for the original processing: The reads were demultiplexed and collapsed into UMI-guided consensus sequences using migec v1.2.7. Using mixcr v2.1.11, the UMI consensuses were aligned to TRA and TRB V and J templates and assembled into clonotypes. Expanded or contracted clonotypes were those called significant by both edgeR and NoisET, with noise models trained on biological replicates. For edgeR calls, a false discovery rate-adjusted p below 0.01 and a log2 fold-change threshold of 1 were applied. As an exploratory analysis of dynamics, PCA with hierarchical clustering was applied to max-normalized trajectories of the 1000 most abundant clonotypes. Separately sequenced CD4+ and CD8+ repertoires were used to assign the CD4 or CD8 phenotype of responding clones. The raw public data were reprocessed by TCRdb itself: fastp quality trimming at Q25, MiXCR clonotype calling, in-frame beta chains only. Identical CDR3 protein sequences are pooled into one entry, listed with their most common genes and DNA. The authors' filters were not applied to this entry. The sample includes about 440,000 distinct CDR3 sequences, with 20% observed a single time. In total, the top ten clones hold 7.5% to 9.5% of the sample.

Sequenced material: PBMCs or a T cell subset sorted from them (not recorded which). The origin of this receptor is an adult woman who had mild COVID-19 (a few samples of this study predate the infection). The sample titles of this study are shuffled in the database, so cell type and time point are left out; the donor was told from shared clones. The sequence joins TRBV5-6 to TRBJ2-7; D gene: possibly TRBD2, on 5 matching bases. The CDR3 loop reads CASSPRTQAYEQYF. The DNA sequence reads TGTGCCAGCAGCCCCCGGACTCAGGCCTACGAGCAGTACTTC.